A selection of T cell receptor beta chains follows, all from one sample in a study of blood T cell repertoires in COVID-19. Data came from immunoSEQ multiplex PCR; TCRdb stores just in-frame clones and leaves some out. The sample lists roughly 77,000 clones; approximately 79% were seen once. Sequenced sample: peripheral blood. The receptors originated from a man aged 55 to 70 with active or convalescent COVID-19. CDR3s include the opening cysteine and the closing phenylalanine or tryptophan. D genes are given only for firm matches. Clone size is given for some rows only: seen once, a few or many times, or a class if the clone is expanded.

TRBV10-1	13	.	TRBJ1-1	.	CASSEFQDGGAFF	TGCGCCAGCAGTGAGTTCCAGGACGGGGGGGCTTTCTTT
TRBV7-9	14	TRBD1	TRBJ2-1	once	CASSDGQGRYEQFF	TGTGCCAGCAGCGACGGACAGGGACGGTATGAGCAGTTCTTC
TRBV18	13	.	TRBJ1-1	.	CASSNDRNTEAFF	TGTGCCAGCTCAAACGACAGAAACACTGAAGCTTTCTTT
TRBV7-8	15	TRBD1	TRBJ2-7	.	CASSFGGTGGYEQYF	TGTGCCAGCAGCTTCGGCGGGACAGGGGGCTACGAGCAGTACTTC
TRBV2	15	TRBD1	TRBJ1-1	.	CASSPGTGVDTEAFF	TGTGCCAGCAGTCCTGGGACAGGGGTGGACACTGAAGCTTTCTTT
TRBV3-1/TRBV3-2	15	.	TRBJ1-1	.	CASSAPQGTNTEAFF	TGTGCCAGCAGCGCCCCACAGGGAACGAACACTGAAGCTTTCTTT
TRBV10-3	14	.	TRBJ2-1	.	CAISESAPDNEQFF	TGTGCCATCAGTGAGTCCGCGCCCGACAATGAGCAGTTCTTC
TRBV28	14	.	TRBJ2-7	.	CASKRTGSSYEQYF	TGTGCCAGCAAACGAACAGGGAGCTCCTACGAGCAGTACTTC
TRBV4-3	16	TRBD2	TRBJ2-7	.	CASSQDEQRGFHEQYF	TGCGCCAGCAGCCAAGATGAACAGCGGGGGTTCCACGAGCAGTACTTC
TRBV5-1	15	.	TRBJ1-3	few	CASSSGTTIGNTIYF	TGCGCCAGCAGCTCAGGGACAACCATTGGAAACACCATATATTTT
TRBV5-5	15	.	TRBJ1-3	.	CASSSSGGSGNTIYF	TGTGCCAGCAGCTCCTCGGGGGGGTCTGGAAACACCATATATTTT
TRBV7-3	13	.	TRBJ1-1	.	CASSLRSDTEAFF	TGTGCCAGCAGCTTACGCTCGGACACTGAAGCTTTCTTT
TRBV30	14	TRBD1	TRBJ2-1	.	CAWSRDRGYNEQFF	TGTGCCTGGAGTCGGGACAGGGGCTACAATGAGCAGTTCTTC
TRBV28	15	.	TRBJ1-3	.	CASIRGHRSGNTIYF	TGTGCCAGCATTCGGGGACACCGCTCTGGAAACACCATATATTTT
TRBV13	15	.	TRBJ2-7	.	CASSQQGPGRYEQYF	TGTGCCAGCAGCCAGCAGGGGCCCGGACGCTACGAGCAGTACTTC
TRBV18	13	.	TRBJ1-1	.	CASSSGQNTEAFF	TGTGCCAGCTCGTCGGGACAGAACACTGAAGCTTTCTTT
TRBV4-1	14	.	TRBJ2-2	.	CASSQVSGAGELFF	TGCGCCAGCAGCCAAGTTAGCGGAGCCGGGGAGCTGTTTTTT
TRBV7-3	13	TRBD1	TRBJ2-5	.	CASSRDREETQYF	TGTGCCAGCAGTAGGGACAGAGAAGAGACCCAGTACTTC
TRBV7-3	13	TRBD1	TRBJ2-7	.	CASSLEGQGRKYF	TGTGCCAGCAGCTTAGAGGGACAGGGGCGAAAGTACTTC
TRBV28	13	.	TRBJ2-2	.	CASSFQATGELFF	TGTGCCAGCAGTTTTCAAGCAACCGGGGAGCTGTTTTTT
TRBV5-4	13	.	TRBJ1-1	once	CASSSKITGNAFF	TGTGCCAGCAGCTCGAAGATCACAGGGAACGCTTTCTTT
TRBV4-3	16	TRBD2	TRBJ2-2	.	CASSSLAGGVTGELFF	TGCGCCAGCAGCAGCCTAGCGGGGGGTGTCACCGGGGAGCTGTTTTTT
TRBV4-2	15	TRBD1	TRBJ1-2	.	CASSRMAGQGSFLTF	TGTGCCAGCAGCCGTATGGCGGGACAGGGCTCGTTTCTCACCTTC
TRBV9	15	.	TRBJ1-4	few	CASSASLSTNEKLFF	TGTGCCAGCAGCGCTTCACTTTCAACTAATGAAAAACTGTTTTTT
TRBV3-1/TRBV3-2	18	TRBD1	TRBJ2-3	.	CASSQARSGQGLADTQYF	TGTGCCAGCAGCCAAGCCCGGTCGGGACAGGGGTTGGCAGATACGCAGTATTTT
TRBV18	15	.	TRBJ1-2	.	CASSGTPGLNYGYTF	TGTGCCAGCTCCGGGACACCCGGTCTTAACTATGGCTACACCTTC
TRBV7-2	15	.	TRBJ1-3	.	CASSLLPSSGNTIYF	TGTGCCAGCAGCCTTTTACCGAGCTCTGGAAACACCATATATTTT
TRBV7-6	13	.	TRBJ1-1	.	CASSLIQATEAFF	TGTGCCAGCAGCTTAATCCAGGCCACTGAAGCTTTCTTT
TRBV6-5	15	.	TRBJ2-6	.	CASSYEGRGANVLTF	TGTGCCAGCAGTTACGAGGGTCGGGGGGCCAACGTCCTGACTTTC
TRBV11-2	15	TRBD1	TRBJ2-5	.	CASSSYRGLGETQYF	TGTGCCAGCAGCAGTTATAGGGGGCTGGGGGAGACCCAGTACTTC
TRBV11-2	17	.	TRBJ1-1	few	CASSLQLGQGENTEAFF	TGTGCCAGCAGCCTACAATTGGGGCAGGGTGAGAACACTGAAGCTTTCTTT
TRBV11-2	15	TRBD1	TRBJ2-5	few	CASSPRTGEEETQYF	TGTGCCAGCAGCCCAAGGACAGGGGAGGAGGAGACCCAGTACTTC
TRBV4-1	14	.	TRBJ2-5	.	CASSQDPRGETQYF	TGCGCCAGCAGCCAAGATCCCAGGGGAGAGACCCAGTACTTC
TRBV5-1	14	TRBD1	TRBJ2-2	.	CASSFDRETGELFF	TGCGCCAGCAGCTTCGACAGGGAAACCGGGGAGCTGTTTTTT
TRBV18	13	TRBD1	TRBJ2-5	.	CASSWDSEETQYF	TGTGCCAGCTCCTGGGACAGCGAAGAGACCCAGTACTTC
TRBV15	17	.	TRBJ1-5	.	CATSGPTAGDSNQPQHF	TGTGCCACCAGCGGTCCGACAGCAGGGGATAGCAATCAGCCCCAGCATTTT
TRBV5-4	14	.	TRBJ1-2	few	CASSSRLPNYGYTF	TGTGCCAGCAGCTCCCGTCTCCCGAACTATGGCTACACCTTC
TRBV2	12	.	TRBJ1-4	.	CATGQNNEKLFF	TGTGCCACAGGACAGAATAATGAAAAACTGTTTTTT
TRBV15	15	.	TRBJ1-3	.	CATSRGQGRGNTIYF	TGTGCCACCAGCAGAGGTCAGGGGCGAGGAAACACCATATATTTT
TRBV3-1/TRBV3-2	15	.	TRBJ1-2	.	CASSRNSGSNYGYTF	TGTGCCAGCAGCCGCAATTCAGGTTCCAACTATGGCTACACCTTC
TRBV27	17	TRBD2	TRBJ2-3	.	CASSLVTSGGFTDTQYF	TGTGCCAGCAGTTTGGTGACTAGCGGGGGGTTCACAGATACGCAGTATTTT
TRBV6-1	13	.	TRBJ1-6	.	CASSETGNSPLHF	TGTGCCAGCAGTGAAACGGGTAATTCACCCCTCCACTTT
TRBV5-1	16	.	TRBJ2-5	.	CASSLGGTSTQETQYF	TGCGCCAGCAGCTTGGGGGGGACAAGTACCCAAGAGACCCAGTACTTC